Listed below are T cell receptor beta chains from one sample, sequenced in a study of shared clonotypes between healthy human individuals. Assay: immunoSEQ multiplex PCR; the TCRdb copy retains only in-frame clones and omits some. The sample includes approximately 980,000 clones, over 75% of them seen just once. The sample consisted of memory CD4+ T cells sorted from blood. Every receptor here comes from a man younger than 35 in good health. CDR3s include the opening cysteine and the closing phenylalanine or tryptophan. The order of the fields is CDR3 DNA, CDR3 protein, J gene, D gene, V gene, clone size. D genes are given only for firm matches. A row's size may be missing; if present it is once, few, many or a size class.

CDR3 DNA: TGTGCCAGCAGCGTAAGCGGGAGGGCCGTTTACGAGCAGTACTTC; CDR3 protein: CASSVSGRAVYEQYF; J gene: TRBJ2-7; D gene: TRBD2; V gene: TRBV7-2; clone size: .
CDR3 DNA: TGTGCCAGCAGCTTAGGGACTAGCGGGGCAAAATCGTCGGGCGAGCAGTACTTC; CDR3 protein: CASSLGTSGAKSSGEQYF; J gene: TRBJ2-7; D gene: TRBD2; V gene: TRBV13; clone size: .
CDR3 DNA: TGTGCCAGCAGCTTGGATGGACAGGGGAGGCCCTACGAGCAGTACTTC; CDR3 protein: CASSLDGQGRPYEQYF; J gene: TRBJ2-7; D gene: TRBD1; V gene: TRBV5-8; clone size: .
CDR3 DNA: TGTGCCAGCAGTGCCTCGGCGGTTGCGAACACCGGGGAGCTGTTTTTT; CDR3 protein: CASSASAVANTGELFF; J gene: TRBJ2-2; D gene: .; V gene: TRBV6-1; clone size: .
CDR3 DNA: TGTGCCAGCAGTGAAACGGGCAGTCAGCCCCAGCATTTT; CDR3 protein: CASSETGSQPQHF; J gene: TRBJ1-5; D gene: .; V gene: TRBV2; clone size: .
CDR3 DNA: TGCGCCACCAGCCAGCCGGGGGGGGCCAGTACGCAGTATTTT; CDR3 protein: CATSQPGGASTQYF; J gene: TRBJ2-3; D gene: TRBD2; V gene: TRBV23-1; clone size: .
CDR3 DNA: TGTGCCAGCAGCTTGGGGGGGCTTGGAGGCTACACCTTC; CDR3 protein: CASSLGGLGGYTF; J gene: TRBJ1-2; D gene: .; V gene: TRBV7-9; clone size: .
CDR3 DNA: TGTGCCAGCTCACCACCGTTCGCTAGCGGGATGGTAGAGACCCAGTACTTC; CDR3 protein: CASSPPFASGMVETQYF; J gene: TRBJ2-5; D gene: TRBD2; V gene: TRBV18; clone size: .
CDR3 DNA: TGTGCCAGCAGCTTAGAAGGACAGGGGGCCTACGAGCAGTACTTC; CDR3 protein: CASSLEGQGAYEQYF; J gene: TRBJ2-7; D gene: TRBD1; V gene: TRBV7-8; clone size: .
CDR3 DNA: TGTGCCAGCAGCTTGAGGCCCCCCAATCTAGCGAATGAGCAGTTCTTC; CDR3 protein: CASSLRPPNLANEQFF; J gene: TRBJ2-1; D gene: .; V gene: TRBV5-4; clone size: .
CDR3 DNA: TGCGCCAGCAGCCAATATTTGCTAGCGGGAGTTGGAGATACGCAGTATTTT; CDR3 protein: CASSQYLLAGVGDTQYF; J gene: TRBJ2-3; D gene: TRBD2; V gene: TRBV4-3; clone size: few
CDR3 DNA: TGTGCCAGCAGCTACATTAGCAATCAGCCCCAGCATTTT; CDR3 protein: CASSYISNQPQHF; J gene: TRBJ1-5; D gene: .; V gene: TRBV6-1; clone size: few
CDR3 DNA: TGTGCCAGCAGTCTTCAGCGGGGGGGCGCCTACGAGCAGTACTTC; CDR3 protein: CASSLQRGGAYEQYF; J gene: TRBJ2-7; D gene: TRBD2; V gene: TRBV7-8; clone size: .
CDR3 DNA: TGCAGCGTCGACCCTCCGGGGGGCTACAATGAGCAGTTCTTC; CDR3 protein: CSVDPPGGYNEQFF; J gene: TRBJ2-1; D gene: TRBD2; V gene: TRBV29-1; clone size: .
CDR3 DNA: TGTGCCAGCAGCAAAGCTAGGGCCATGGGTTCACCCCTCCACTTT; CDR3 protein: CASSKARAMGSPLHF; J gene: TRBJ1-6; D gene: .; V gene: TRBV21-1; clone size: few
CDR3 DNA: TGTGCCAGCAGTTTCGGGGTTTACGGGGGAGGAATGGCTGAAGCTTTCTTT; CDR3 protein: CASSFGVYGGGMAEAFF; J gene: TRBJ1-1; D gene: .; V gene: TRBV27; clone size: .
CDR3 DNA: TGCGCCAGCAGCCAGCGCACTAGCGCTAACATCTACGAGCAGTACTTC; CDR3 protein: CASSQRTSANIYEQYF; J gene: TRBJ2-7; D gene: TRBD2; V gene: TRBV4-1; clone size: .
CDR3 DNA: TGCGCCAGCAGAACTACAAACTCCTACAATGAGCAGTTCTTC; CDR3 protein: CASRTTNSYNEQFF; J gene: TRBJ2-1; D gene: .; V gene: TRBV10-2; clone size: .
CDR3 DNA: TGCGCCAGCAGCCAACCGCCGGGGGGCCTAGGCAATCAGCCCCAGCATTTT; CDR3 protein: CASSQPPGGLGNQPQHF; J gene: TRBJ1-5; D gene: .; V gene: TRBV4-1; clone size: .
CDR3 DNA: TGTGCCAGCTCACCACCTCTATGGGAGACCACAGATACGCAGTATTTT; CDR3 protein: CASSPPLWETTDTQYF; J gene: TRBJ2-3; D gene: .; V gene: TRBV18; clone size: .